These 10 T cell receptor beta chains came from one sample sequenced in a study of cytomegalovirus exposure and HLA in healthy donors. Amplification used 60 Vbeta primers and 13 Jbeta primers. Clones were read by immunoSEQ multiplex PCR, and TCRdb kept only the in-frame ones, dropping some. This sample has about 55,000 clones, with around 52% found just once. Material: PBMCs. These receptors came from a human donor in good health.

This clone was observed a few times. The V and J genes are TRBV19 and TRBJ2-7; TRBD2 is a possible D gene (7 bases). CDR1 is LNHDA, CDR2 SQIVND, per germline (reference sequence). With 3 bases removed from V and 3 bases from J, the gap between germline ends came to 15 bases. The CDR3 has 15 amino acids. The CDR3 protein is CASSIGGGRVYEQYF. CDR3 DNA sequence: TGTGCCAGTAGTATTGGGGGGGGGCGGGTCTACGAGCAGTACTTC.

The chain links TRBV6-4 to TRBJ1-6; TRBD1 might be the D (5 bases). Trimming left V 2 bases short and J 10 bases short, with 9 bases between. The CDR3 is 13 amino acids. Germline assignment: CDR1 MRHNA and CDR2 SNTAGT. The CDR3 reads CASSDHPGSPLHF. The CDR3 region has the DNA TGTGCCAGCAGTGACCATCCAGGGTCACCCCTCCACTTT.

The chain couples TRBV27 to TRBJ2-3, with a tentative D call TRBD1 (5 bases). The CDR3 is made up of 16 amino acids. The V gene's germline CDR1 is MNHEY and CDR2 SMNVEV (reference sequence). V shed 2 bases and J shed 3 bases, with 15 bases lying between them. CDR3 sequence: CASSLQGMWWTDTQYF. The CDR3, as DNA: TGTGCCAGCAGTTTACAGGGTATGTGGTGGACAGATACGCAGTATTTT.

The rearrangement links TRBV7-8 to TRBJ1-4; possible D gene TRBD1, 5 bases. This CDR3 region has 14 residues. Trimming removed 3 bases from V and 7 bases from J, with 12 bases in between. Germline V gives CDR1 SGHVS, CDR2 FQNEAQ. In DNA, the CDR3 is TGTGCCAGCAGCTTCGGACCCCAGGGTGAAAAACTGTTTTTT. It is translated as CASSFGPQGEKLFF.

In this sample, this clone turned up a few times. This chain uses TRBV7-2 with TRBJ2-5; TRBD2 aligns across 9 bases. The CDR3 contains 15 residues. Germline trimming cut 4 bases from V and 2 bases from J; bases unmatched to any gene: 5. Germline assignment: CDR1 SGHTA and CDR2 FQGNSA. The DNA for the CDR3 is TGTGCCAGCAGCTCACTTAGCGGGGGACAAGAGACCCAGTACTTC. This translates into CASSSLSGGQETQYF.

J is TRBJ1-5 and V is TRBV10-2, with D possibly being TRBD1 (6 bases). Germline CDR1 and CDR2: WSHSY and SAAADI. The CDR3 runs 14 residues. The V and J ends lost 6 bases and 3 bases respectively, with 12 bases between them. This CDR3 reads CASRTGPNNQPQHF. The DNA for the CDR3 is TGCGCCAGCAGGACAGGACCGAACAATCAGCCCCAGCATTTT.

The J gene is TRBJ1-1, the V gene TRBV5-1, with D possibly being TRBD1 (5 bases). V shed 4 bases and J shed 9 bases, with 16 bases lying between them. The germline CDR1 and CDR2 sequences are SGHRS and YFSETQ. The CDR3 is made up of 13 amino acids. The CDR3 loop is CASSVGSGFQAFF. CDR3 DNA sequence: TGCGCCAGCAGCGTTGGGTCAGGGTTTCAAGCTTTCTTT.

This clone was found a few times. This chain joins TRBV5-8 and TRBJ2-5, with 8 nucleotides matching TRBD1. The V and J ends lost 6 bases and 3 bases, in that order; junction bases with no gene match: 10. The germline gives CDR1 SGHTS, CDR2 YDEGEE. The CDR3 runs 15 residues. The CDR3 region has the DNA TGTGCCAGCACCTCCGGACAGGGAGCTAAAGAGACCCAGTACTTC. As protein: CASTSGQGAKETQYF.

A word on this clone: This same CDR3 is encoded by further DNA sequences in the sample. V is TRBV29-1 and J is TRBJ2-5; TRBD1 might be the D (5 bases). This CDR3 spans 14 amino acids. The germline CDR1 and CDR2 sequences are SQVTM and ANQGSEA. V was trimmed by 4 bases and J by 4 bases, leaving 16 bases between them. The CDR3 nucleotides read TGCAGCGTTGTACTATCCAGGGAAGCAGAGACCCAGTACTTC. This sequence encodes CSVVLSREAETQYF.

Only a few counts were recorded for this clone. The V call is TRBV7-2, the J call TRBJ2-7, with TRBD2 matching 12 bases. The CDR3 runs 16 residues. V was pared by 1 base and J by 2 bases, with 3 bases of the junction left unmatched. Germline CDR1 and CDR2: SGHTA and FQGNSA. This chain's CDR3 is CASSLELAGGTYEQYF. CDR3 DNA sequence: TGTGCCAGCAGCTTAGAACTAGCGGGAGGTACCTACGAGCAGTACTTC.